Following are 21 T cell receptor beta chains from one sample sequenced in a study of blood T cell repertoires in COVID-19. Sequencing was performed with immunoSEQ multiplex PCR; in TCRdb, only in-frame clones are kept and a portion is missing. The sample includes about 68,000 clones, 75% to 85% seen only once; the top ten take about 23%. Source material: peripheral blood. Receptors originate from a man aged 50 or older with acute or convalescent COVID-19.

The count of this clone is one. The CDR3 DNA is TGTGCCAGCAGGTTTTTGTTCAGTTCCACCGGGGAGCTGTTTTTT. This translates into CASRFLFSSTGELFF. The V call is TRBV6-5, the J call TRBJ2-2; unclear D gene. V lost 6 bases and J lost 4, with 15 bases in between. The CDR3 covers 15 residues. Germline-derived CDR1 and CDR2 are MNHEY and SVGAGI.

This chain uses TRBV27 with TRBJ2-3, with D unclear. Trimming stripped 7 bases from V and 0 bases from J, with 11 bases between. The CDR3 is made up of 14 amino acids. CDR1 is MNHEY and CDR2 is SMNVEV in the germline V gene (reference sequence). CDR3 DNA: TGTGCCAGCACCAGAAATCCTAGCACAGATACGCAGTATTTT. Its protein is CASTRNPSTDTQYF.

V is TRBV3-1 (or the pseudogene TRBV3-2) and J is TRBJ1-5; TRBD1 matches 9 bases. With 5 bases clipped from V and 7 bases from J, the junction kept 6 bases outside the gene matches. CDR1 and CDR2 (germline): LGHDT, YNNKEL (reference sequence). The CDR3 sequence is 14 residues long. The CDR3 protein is CASSEQGAGQPQHF. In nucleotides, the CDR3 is TGTGCCAGCAGCGAACAGGGGGCGGGACAGCCCCAGCATTTT.

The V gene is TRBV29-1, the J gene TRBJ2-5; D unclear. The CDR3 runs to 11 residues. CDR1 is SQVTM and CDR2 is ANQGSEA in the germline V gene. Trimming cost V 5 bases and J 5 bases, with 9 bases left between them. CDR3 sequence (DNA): TGCAGCGTTTACAGAAAGGAGACCCAGTACTTC. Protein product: CSVYRKETQYF.

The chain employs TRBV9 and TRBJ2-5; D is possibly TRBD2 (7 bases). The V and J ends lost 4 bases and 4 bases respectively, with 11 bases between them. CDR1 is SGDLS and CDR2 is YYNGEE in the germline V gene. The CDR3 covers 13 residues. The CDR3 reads CASSRGGGETQYF. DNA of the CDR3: TGTGCCAGCAGCCGAGGGGGGGGAGAGACCCAGTACTTC. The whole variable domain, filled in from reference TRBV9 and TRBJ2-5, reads DSGVTQTPKHLITATGQRVTLRCSPRSGDLSVYWYQQSLDQGLQFLIQYYNGEERAKGNILERFSAQQFPDLHSELNLSSLELGDSALYFCASSRGGGETQYFGPGTRLLVL.

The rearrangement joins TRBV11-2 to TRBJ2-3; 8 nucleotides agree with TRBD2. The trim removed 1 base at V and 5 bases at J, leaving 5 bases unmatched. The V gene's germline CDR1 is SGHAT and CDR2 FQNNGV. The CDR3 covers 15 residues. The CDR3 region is CASSLVAGGGDTQYF. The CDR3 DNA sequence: TGTGCCAGCAGCTTAGTGGCGGGGGGAGGAGATACGCAGTATTTT.

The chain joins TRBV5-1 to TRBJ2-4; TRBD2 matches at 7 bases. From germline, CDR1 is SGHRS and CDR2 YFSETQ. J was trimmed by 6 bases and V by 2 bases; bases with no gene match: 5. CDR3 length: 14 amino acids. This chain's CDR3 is CASSFGGGINIQYF. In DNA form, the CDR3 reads TGCGCCAGCAGCTTTGGCGGGGGTATAAACATTCAGTACTTC.

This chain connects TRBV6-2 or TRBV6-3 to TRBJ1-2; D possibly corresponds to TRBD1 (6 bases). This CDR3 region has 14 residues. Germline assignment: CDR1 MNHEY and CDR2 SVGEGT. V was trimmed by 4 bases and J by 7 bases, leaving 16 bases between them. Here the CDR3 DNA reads TGTGCCAGCAGTTCGGGGGGGGCCCTAATTGGCTACACCTTC. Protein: CASSSGGALIGYTF.

CDR3 sequence: CASSFSPYTDTQYF. CDR3 sequence (DNA): TGTGCCAGCAGCTTTAGTCCCTACACAGATACGCAGTATTTT. The V call is TRBV11-2, the J call TRBJ2-3, with no clear D. Between the trimmed V and J ends, which lost 3 bases and 2 bases, there was a span of 9 bases. Germline CDR1 is SGHAT and CDR2 is FQNNGV. This CDR3 spans 14 amino acids. Drawing the rest from reference TRBV11-2 and TRBJ2-3, the complete variable domain is EAGVAQSPRYKIIEKRQSVAFWCNPISGHATLYWYQQILGQGPKLLIQFQNNGVVDDSQLPKDRFSAERLKGVDSTLKIQPAKLEDSAVYLCASSFSPYTDTQYFGPGTRLTVL.

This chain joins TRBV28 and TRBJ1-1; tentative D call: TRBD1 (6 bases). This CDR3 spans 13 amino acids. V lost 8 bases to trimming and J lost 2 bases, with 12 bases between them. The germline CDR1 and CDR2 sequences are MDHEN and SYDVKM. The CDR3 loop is CASRPGQNTEAFF. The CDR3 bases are TGTGCCAGCCGACCGGGACAAAACACTGAAGCTTTCTTT.

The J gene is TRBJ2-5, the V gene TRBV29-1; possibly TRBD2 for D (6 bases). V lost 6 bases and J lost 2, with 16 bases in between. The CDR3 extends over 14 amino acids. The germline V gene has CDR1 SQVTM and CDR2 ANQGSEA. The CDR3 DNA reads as TGCAGCGTCTACCGGGACGGGGGACAAGAGACCCAGTACTTC. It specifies CSVYRDGGQETQYF.

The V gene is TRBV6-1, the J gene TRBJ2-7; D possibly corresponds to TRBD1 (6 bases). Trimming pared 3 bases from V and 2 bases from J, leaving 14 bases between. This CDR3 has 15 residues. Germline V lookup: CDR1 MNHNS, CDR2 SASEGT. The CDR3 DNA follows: TGTGCCAGCAGTGATGTGACAGGAGTGACCTACGAGCAGTACTTC. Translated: CASSDVTGVTYEQYF.

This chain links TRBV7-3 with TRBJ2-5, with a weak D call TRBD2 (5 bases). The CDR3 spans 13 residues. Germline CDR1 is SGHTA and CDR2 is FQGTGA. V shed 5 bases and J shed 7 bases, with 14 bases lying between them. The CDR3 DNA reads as TGTGCCAGCAGCCTTCAGCCCGCGGGGACCCAGTACTTC. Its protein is CASSLQPAGTQYF.

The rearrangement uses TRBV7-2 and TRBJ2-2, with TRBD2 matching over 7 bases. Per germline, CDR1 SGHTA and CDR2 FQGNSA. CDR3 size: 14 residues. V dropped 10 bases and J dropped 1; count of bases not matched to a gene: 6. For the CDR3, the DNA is TGTGCCACCTCTGGGGGGGGGAACACCGGGGAGCTGTTTTTT. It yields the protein CATSGGGNTGELFF. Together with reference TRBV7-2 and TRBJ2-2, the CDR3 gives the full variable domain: GAGVSQSPSNKVTEKGKDVELRCDPISGHTALYWYRQSLGQGLEFLIYFQGNSAPDKSGLPSDRFSAERTGGSVSTLTIQRTQQEDSAVYLCATSGGGNTGELFFGEGSRLTVL.

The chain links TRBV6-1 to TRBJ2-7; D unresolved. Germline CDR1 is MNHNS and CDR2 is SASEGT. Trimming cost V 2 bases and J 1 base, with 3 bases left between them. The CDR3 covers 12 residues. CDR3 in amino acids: CASSEISYEQYF. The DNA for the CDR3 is TGTGCCAGCAGTGAAATATCCTACGAGCAGTACTTC.

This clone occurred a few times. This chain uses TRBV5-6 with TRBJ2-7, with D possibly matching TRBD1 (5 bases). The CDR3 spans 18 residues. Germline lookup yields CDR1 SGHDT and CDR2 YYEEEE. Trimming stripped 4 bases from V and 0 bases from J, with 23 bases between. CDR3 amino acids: CASSQTRTRSPSSYEQYV. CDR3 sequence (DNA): TGTGCCAGCAGCCAGACTCGGACAAGATCCCCTAGCTCCTACGAGCAGTACGTC.

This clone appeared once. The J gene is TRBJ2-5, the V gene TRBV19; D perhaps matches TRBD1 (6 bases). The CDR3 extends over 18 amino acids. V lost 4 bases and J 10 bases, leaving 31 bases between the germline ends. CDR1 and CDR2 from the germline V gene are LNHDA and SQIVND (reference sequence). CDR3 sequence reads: CASSTGTPCSFDSGSQYF. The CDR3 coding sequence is TGTGCCAGTAGTACGGGGACACCGTGCTCTTTCGACTCCGGCAGCCAGTACTTC.

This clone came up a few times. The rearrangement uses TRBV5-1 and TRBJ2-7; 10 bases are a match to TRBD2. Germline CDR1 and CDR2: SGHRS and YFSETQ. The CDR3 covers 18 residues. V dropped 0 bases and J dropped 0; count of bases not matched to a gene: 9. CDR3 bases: TGCGCCAGCAGCTTGGGAGCTAGCGGGGGCCAACGCTCCTACGAGCAGTACTTC. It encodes CASSLGASGGQRSYEQYF.

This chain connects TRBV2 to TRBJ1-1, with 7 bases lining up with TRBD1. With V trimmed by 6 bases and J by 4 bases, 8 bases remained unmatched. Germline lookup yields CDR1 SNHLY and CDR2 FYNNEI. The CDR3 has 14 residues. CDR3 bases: TGTGCCAGCAGGGCTACAGGGGTTGCCACTGAAGCTTTCTTT. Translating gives CASRATGVATEAFF.

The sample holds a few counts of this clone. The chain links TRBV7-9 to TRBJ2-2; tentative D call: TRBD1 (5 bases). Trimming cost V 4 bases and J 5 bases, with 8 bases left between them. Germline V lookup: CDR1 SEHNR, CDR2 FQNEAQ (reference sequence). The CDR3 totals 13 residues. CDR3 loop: CASSSRQTGELFF. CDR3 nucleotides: TGTGCCAGCAGCTCCCGACAGACCGGGGAGCTGTTTTTT.

CDR3 DNA sequence: TGTGCCGTCTTAAGGGGGGGAACTAGCACAGATACGCAGTATTTT. Its protein product is CAVLRGGTSTDTQYF. This chain links TRBV10-3 with TRBJ2-3; possible D gene TRBD2, 7 bases. Trimming cost V 11 bases and J 0 bases, with 18 bases left between them. The CDR3 has 15 amino acids. In germline, CDR1 is ENHRY, CDR2 SYGVKD.